The 6 T cell receptor beta chains given below trace back to one sample, sequenced in a study of regulatory T cells in long-lasting Graves disease. The TCR beta library used iRepertoire HTBI primers with Arm-PCR amplification of CDR3. TCRdb used MiXCR to reprocess the multiplex PCR reads, holding one entry per CDR3 protein. The profile shows fewer than 450,000 distinct CDR3 sequences, about a fifth of them singletons. Stated time point: persistent/refractory GD, antithyroid drugs over 5 years with positive TRAb. Generation of the TCR library employed RNA extracted from PBMCs. The specimen was peripheral blood mononuclear cells (PBMCs), collected when the disease was refractory, from a patient treated with antithyroid drugs. The receptors were gathered from a female donor with Graves disease.

This clonotype appeared many times. The V and J genes are TRBV2 and TRBJ2-2; perhaps TRBD2 as D (6 bases). The V gene lost 6 bases and the J gene lost 4 bases, with 18 bases spanning the gap. There are 16 residues in the CDR3. Germline-derived CDR1 and CDR2 are SNHLY and FYNNEI. The CDR3 sequence: CASRPPGGPVTGELFF. CDR3 sequence (DNA): TGTGCCAGCAGACCCCCCGGAGGGCCTGTCACCGGGGAGCTGTTTTTT.

CDR3 in amino acids: CASSPMVAGGIAKNIQYF. The CDR3 DNA sequence: TGTGCCAGCAGCCCAATGGTAGCGGGAGGCATAGCCAAAAACATTCAGTACTTC. The chain links TRBV7-8 to TRBJ2-4, with 10 bases aligning to TRBD2. CDR3 length: 18 residues. V was clipped by 5 bases and J by 0 bases; unmatched bases: 10. Germline lookup yields CDR1 SGHVS and CDR2 FQNEAQ.

This clonotype was seen many times. This rearrangement joins TRBV3-1 to TRBJ1-5; possibly TRBD1 for D (5 bases). The CDR3 extends over 13 amino acids. CDR1 and CDR2 from the germline V gene are LGHDT and YNNKEL (reference sequence). V shed 5 bases and J shed 3 bases, with 8 bases lying between them. The CDR3 sequence: CASSSGPNQPQHF. In DNA, the CDR3 is TGTGCCAGCAGCTCGGGACCCAATCAGCCCCAGCATTTT.

This clonotype appeared a few times. This may be a read error: a much more frequent sequence differs by one nucleotide. The gene calls are TRBV25-1 and TRBJ1-4, with D unresolved. From germline, CDR1 is MGHDK and CDR2 SYGVNS. V was cut by 3 bases and J by 4 bases, with 3 bases left in between. This CDR3 is 12 amino acids long. CDR3 in amino acids: CASSDRNEKLFF. The CDR3 DNA reads as TGTGCCAGCAGTGACCGTAATGAAAAACTGTTTTTT.

The J gene is TRBJ2-6, the V gene TRBV27; perhaps TRBD1 as D (5 bases). The CDR3 runs to 17 residues. The V gene's germline CDR1 is MNHEY and CDR2 SMNVEV (reference sequence). The ends were cut back, 1 base at V and 0 bases at J, with 10 bases in the middle. Here the CDR3 reads CASSLFQGYSGANVLTF. The CDR3 DNA reads TGTGCCAGCAGTTTATTCCAGGGTTACTCTGGGGCCAACGTCCTGACTTTC.

The genes are TRBV7-8 and TRBJ2-2; D not resolved. Germline CDR1 and CDR2: SGHVS and FQNEAQ. The CDR3 is made up of 13 amino acids. V was trimmed by 1 base and J by 7 bases, leaving 7 bases between them. CDR3 nucleotides: TGTGCCAGCAGCTTAGTAATGAACGGGGAGCTGTTTTTT. Encoded protein: CASSLVMNGELFF.